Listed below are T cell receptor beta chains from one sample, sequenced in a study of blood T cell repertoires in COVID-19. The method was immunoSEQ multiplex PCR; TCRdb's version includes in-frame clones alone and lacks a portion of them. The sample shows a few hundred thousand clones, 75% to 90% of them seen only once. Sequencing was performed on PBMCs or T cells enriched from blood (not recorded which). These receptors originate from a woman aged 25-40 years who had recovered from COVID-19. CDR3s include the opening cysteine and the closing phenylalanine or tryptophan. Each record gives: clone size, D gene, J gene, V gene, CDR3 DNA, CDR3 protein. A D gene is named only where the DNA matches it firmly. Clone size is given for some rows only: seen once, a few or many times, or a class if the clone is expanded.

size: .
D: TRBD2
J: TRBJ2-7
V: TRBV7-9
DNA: TGTGCCAGCGGTTCTAAACCTAGCGGACCCTACGAGCAGTACTTC
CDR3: CASGSKPSGPYEQYF

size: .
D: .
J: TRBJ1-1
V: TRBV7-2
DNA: TGTGCCAGCAGCCCTGGGACAACCACTGAAGCTTTCTTT
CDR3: CASSPGTTTEAFF

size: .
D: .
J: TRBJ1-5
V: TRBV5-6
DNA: TGTGCCAGCAGCTTGGGAGGTTACCACAATCAGCCCCAGCATTTT
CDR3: CASSLGGYHNQPQHF

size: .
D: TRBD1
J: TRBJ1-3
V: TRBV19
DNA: TGTGCCAGTGGCGGGACAGGGGGAGCCGGAAACACCATATATTTT
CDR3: CASGGTGGAGNTIYF

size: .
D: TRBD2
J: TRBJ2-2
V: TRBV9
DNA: TGTGCCAGCAGCGTAGCTGCGGGAGGGACCACCGGGGAGCTGTTTTTT
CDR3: CASSVAAGGTTGELFF

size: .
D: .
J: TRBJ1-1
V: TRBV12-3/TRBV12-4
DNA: TGTGCCAGCAGTTGGACAACGAACACTGAAGCTTTCTTT
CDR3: CASSWTTNTEAFF

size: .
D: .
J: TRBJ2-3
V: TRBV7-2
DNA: TGTGCCAGCAGCTTAGACAGGGTGGGGACAGATACGCAGTATTTT
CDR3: CASSLDRVGTDTQYF

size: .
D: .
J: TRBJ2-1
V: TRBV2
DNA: TGTGCCAGCAGTGTACAGAGTTACAATGAGCAGTTCTTC
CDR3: CASSVQSYNEQFF

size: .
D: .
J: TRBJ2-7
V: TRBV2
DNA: TGTGCCAGCAGCGACAGGGCTTGGGGGGCTTCCTACGAGCAGTACTTC
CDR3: CASSDRAWGASYEQYF

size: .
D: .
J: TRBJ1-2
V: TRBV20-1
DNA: TGCAGTACGGGGGTGGGGTATGGCTACACCTTC
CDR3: CSTGVGYGYTF

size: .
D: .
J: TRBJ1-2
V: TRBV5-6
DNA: TGTGCCAGCAGCCCCCGGCGGGGCCATGGCTACACCTTC
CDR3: CASSPRRGHGYTF

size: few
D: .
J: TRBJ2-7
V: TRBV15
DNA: TGTGCCACCAGCAGAGTTCCGGGACTTGTGCAATACGAGCAGTACTTC
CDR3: CATSRVPGLVQYEQYF

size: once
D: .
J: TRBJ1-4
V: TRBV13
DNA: TGTGCCAGCAGCTCGGGTGTGAAAAAACTGTTTTTT
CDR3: CASSSGVKKLFF

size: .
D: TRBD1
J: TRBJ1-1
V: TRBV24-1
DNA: TGTGCCACCAGTGATGGGGACAGGGGGCGGACTGAAGCTTTCTTT
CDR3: CATSDGDRGRTEAFF

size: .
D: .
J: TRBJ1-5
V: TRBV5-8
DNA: TGTGCCAGCAGCTCAGGGTTAAGGCCGGATCAGCCCCAGCATTTT
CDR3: CASSSGLRPDQPQHF